Below are 15 T cell receptor beta chains sequenced from a single sample in a study of CD8 T cells in Susac syndrome. Random hexamers primed reverse transcription of about 0.5 to 1 ug RNA. TCRdb reprocessed the immunoSEQ multiplex PCR reads via MiXCR and lists one record per CDR3 protein. Among 50,000 to 55,000 distinct CDR3 sequences listed, 85% to 95% were seen once. Material for sequencing was CD8+ T cells from PBMCs. These receptors came from a human donor with Susac syndrome.

This rearrangement joins TRBV9 to TRBJ2-1; D is uncertain. Trimming stripped 2 bases from V and 0 bases from J, with 9 bases between. The CDR3 contains 15 residues. CDR1 is SGDLS and CDR2 is YYNGEE in the germline V gene. CDR3 sequence reads: CASSVSTVSYNEQFF. The DNA of the CDR3 is TGTGCCAGCAGCGTTTCCACGGTCTCCTACAATGAGCAGTTCTTC. Full variable domain (remainder filled in from reference TRBV9 and TRBJ2-1): DSGVTQTPKHLITATGQRVTLRCSPRSGDLSVYWYQQSLDQGLQFLIQYYNGEERAKGNILERFSAQQFPDLHSELNLSSLELGDSALYFCASSVSTVSYNEQFFGPGTRLTVL.

The genes are TRBV11-2 and TRBJ2-7; D gene ambiguous. Germline assignment: CDR1 SGHAT and CDR2 FQNNGV. Trimming cost V 1 base and J 2 bases, with 9 bases left between them. CDR3 length: 14 residues. The CDR3 is CASSLGYLTYEQYF. Written as DNA, the CDR3 is TGTGCCAGCAGCTTAGGCTACCTCACCTACGAGCAGTACTTC.

The J gene is TRBJ2-2, the V gene TRBV5-4; no definite D call. CDR1 is SGHNT, CDR2 YYREEE, per germline (reference sequence). The CDR3 is 12 amino acids. V shed 2 bases and J shed 10 bases, with 9 bases lying between them. CDR3 region: CASSLGPTELFF. As DNA, the CDR3 is TGTGCCAGCAGCTTAGGTCCCACGGAGCTGTTTTTT.

This chain uses TRBV6-1 with TRBJ2-1; D uncertain. This CDR3 contains 11 residues. V lost 1 base, J lost 7 bases, and 2 bases lay in between. Germline V CDR1 and CDR2: MNHNS, SASEGT. The CDR3 region is CASSEVNEQFF. The DNA of the CDR3 is TGTGCCAGCAGTGAAGTTAATGAGCAGTTCTTC.

The rearrangement uses TRBV29-1 and TRBJ2-3; 9 nucleotides line up with TRBD2. The CDR3 totals 13 residues. V lost 7 bases, J lost 5 bases, and 7 bases stayed unmatched. CDR1 and CDR2 from the germline V gene are SQVTM and ANQGSEA. CDR3: CSGSSGVRDTQYF. CDR3 DNA sequence: TGCAGCGGTTCTAGCGGGGTGAGAGATACGCAGTATTTT.

This clonotype was observed a single time. This sequence joins TRBV20-1 and TRBJ2-7, with TRBD1 matching 9 bases. There are 15 residues in the CDR3. Trimming removed 2 bases from V and 4 bases from J; junction bases left unmatched: 9. In germline, CDR1 is DFQATT, CDR2 SNEGSKA (reference sequence). This CDR3 is CSARPRDRAAYEQYF. CDR3 bases: TGCAGTGCTAGACCACGGGACAGGGCAGCATACGAGCAGTACTTC.

The V gene is TRBV5-6, the J gene TRBJ2-3; 10 bases agree with TRBD2. V lost 4 bases and J lost 7; bases outside the gene matches: 15. Germline V gene data show CDR1 as SGHDT and CDR2 as YYEEEE. This CDR3 spans 17 amino acids. CDR3 bases: TGTGCCAGCAGCACACCGATTACTAGCGGGGATAGGTATACGCAGTATTTT. Protein sequence: CASSTPITSGDRYTQYF. Full variable domain (rest looked up from reference TRBV5-6 and TRBJ2-3): DAGVTQSPTHLIKTRGQQVTLRCSPKSGHDTVSWYQQALGQGPQFIFQYYEEEERQRGNFPDRFSGHQFPNYSSELNVNALLLGDSALYLCASSTPITSGDRYTQYFGPGTRLTVL.

The rearrangement links TRBV20-1 to TRBJ2-5; D assignment may be TRBD1 or TRBD2 (5 bases each). The ends were cut back, 4 bases at V and 6 bases at J, with 12 bases in the middle. The germline V gene has CDR1 DFQATT and CDR2 SNEGSKA (reference sequence). The CDR3 sequence is 12 residues long. The CDR3 DNA reads as TGCAGTGCTATTGGTGGGGGACAGACCCAGTACTTC. It translates to CSAIGGGQTQYF.

The chain couples TRBV5-4 to TRBJ2-2, with TRBD1 matching over 7 bases. J lost 2 bases, V lost 5 bases, and 6 bases had no gene match. Per the germline V gene, CDR1 is SGHNT and CDR2 is YYREEE (reference sequence). The CDR3 covers 15 residues. The CDR3, as DNA: TGTGCCAGCAGAAAACAGGGGCCTAACACCGGGGAGCTGTTTTTT. Translated, it gives CASRKQGPNTGELFF.

The chain recombines TRBV6-6 with TRBJ2-7, with D possibly being TRBD1 (6 bases). The CDR3 runs to 13 residues. Germline assignment: CDR1 MNHNY and CDR2 SVGAGI (reference sequence). V lost 8 bases and J 3 bases, leaving 14 bases between the germline ends. The CDR3 spells CASSGVTDYEQYF. The CDR3 nucleotides read TGTGCCAGCTCAGGGGTCACCGACTACGAGCAGTACTTC.

The chain is built from TRBV20-1 and TRBJ1-2, with D possibly matching TRBD1 (6 bases). This CDR3 has 11 residues. The germline V and J ends were trimmed by 6 bases and 9 bases, with 14 bases remaining between them. Germline-derived CDR1 and CDR2 are DFQATT and SNEGSKA (reference sequence). CDR3 nucleotides: TGCAGTGCCAAGATCCAGGGGCGCTACACCTTC. It encodes CSAKIQGRYTF.

The chain joins TRBV19 to TRBJ1-2; 8 bases are a match to TRBD1. The CDR3 is 14 amino acids. The germline V gene encodes CDR1 LNHDA and CDR2 SQIVND (reference sequence). J lost 4 bases, V lost 8 bases, and 9 bases had no gene match. The DNA of the CDR3 is TGTGCCAGTGGACAGGGACTTTCTTCCTATGGCTACACCTTC. Protein sequence: CASGQGLSSYGYTF.

The chain joins TRBV28 to TRBJ2-1; TRBD1 agrees at 10 bases. The CDR3 is 18 residues long. V dropped 6 bases and J dropped 4; count of bases not matched to a gene: 15. Germline loops: CDR1 MDHEN, CDR2 SYDVKM. CDR3 nucleotides: TGTGCCAGCAGCCCTGCCGGGACAGGGGAAGTCGTTTACAATGAGCAGTTCTTC. Its protein product is CASSPAGTGEVVYNEQFF.

In this sample, this clonotype turned up once. V usage is TRBV5-1 and J usage is TRBJ2-5; 7 bases fit TRBD1. Germline V CDR1 and CDR2: SGHRS, YFSETQ. The ends lost 4 bases at V and 5 bases at J; junction bases unmatched: 5. This CDR3 comprises 13 residues. CDR3 residues: CASSGDSEETQYF. DNA for the CDR3: TGCGCCAGCAGCGGGGACAGTGAGGAGACCCAGTACTTC.

V usage is TRBV15 and J usage is TRBJ2-1; D possibly corresponds to TRBD1 (6 bases). Germline V gene sequence: CDR1 LNHNV, CDR2 YYDKDF (reference sequence). This CDR3 is built from 14 residues. The germline V and J ends were trimmed by 4 bases and 3 bases, with 10 bases remaining between them. CDR3 DNA: TGTGCCACCAGCAAGACCAGGGGCTACAATGAGCAGTTCTTC. It encodes CATSKTRGYNEQFF. Together with reference TRBV15 and TRBJ2-1, the CDR3 gives the full variable domain: DAMVIQNPRYQVTQFGKPVTLSCSQTLNHNVMYWYQQKSSQAPKLLFHYYDKDFNNEADTPDNFQSRRPNTSFCFLDIRSPGLGDTAMYLCATSKTRGYNEQFFGPGTRLTVL.